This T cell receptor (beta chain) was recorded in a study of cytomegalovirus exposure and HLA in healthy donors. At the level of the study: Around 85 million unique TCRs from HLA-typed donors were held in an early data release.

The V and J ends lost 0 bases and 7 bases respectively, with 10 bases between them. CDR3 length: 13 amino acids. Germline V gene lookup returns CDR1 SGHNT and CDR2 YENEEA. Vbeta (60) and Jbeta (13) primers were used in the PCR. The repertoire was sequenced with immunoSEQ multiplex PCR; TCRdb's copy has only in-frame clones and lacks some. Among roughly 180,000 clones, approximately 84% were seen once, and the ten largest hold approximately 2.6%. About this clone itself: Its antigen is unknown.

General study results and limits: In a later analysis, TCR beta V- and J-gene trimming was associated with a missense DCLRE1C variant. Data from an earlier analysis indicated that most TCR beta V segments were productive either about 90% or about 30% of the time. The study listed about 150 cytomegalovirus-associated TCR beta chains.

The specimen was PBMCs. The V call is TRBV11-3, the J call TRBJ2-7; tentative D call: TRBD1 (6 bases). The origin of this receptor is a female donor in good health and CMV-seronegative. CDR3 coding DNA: TGTGCCAGCAGCTTAGAGAGGGGGTGGGAGCAGTACTTC. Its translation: CASSLERGWEQYF.